This T cell receptor beta chain is from a study of blood T cell repertoires in COVID-19. For the study at large: Acute and convalescent COVID-19 samples came from the United States, Italy and Spain. T cells, B-cell-depleted T cells, or PBMCs supplied cDNA or gDNA.

Individuals aged roughly 18 to 95 years were recruited from roughly 22 US areas. CDR3 length: 15 amino acids. V was clipped by 4 bases and J by 3 bases; unmatched bases: 5. Germline lookup yields CDR1 LNHDA and CDR2 SQIVND (reference sequence). Original handling: Estimates of nucleated cell counts were drawn from the amplification of reference gene primers. Profiling relied on immunoSEQ multiplex PCR, and the TCRdb table lists in-frame clones only, not all of them. From that table come the V and J calls and clone size; the DNA was used to work out D and trimming. This table has approximately 290,000 clones, roughly 89% appearing once.

This sequence originates from a woman in her late teens or twenties with acute COVID-19. The chain links TRBV19 to TRBJ2-3, with TRBD2 identical over 9 bases. Sequencing used PBMCs or T cells enriched from blood (not recorded which). The CDR3 region is CASSSGRAGTDTQYF. CDR3 nucleotide sequence: TGTGCCAGTAGTAGCGGGAGGGCCGGAACAGATACGCAGTATTTT.